This TCR beta chain was found in a study of cytotoxic CD8 clonotypes in ibrutinib-treated CLL. Study-level information: The samples contained about 250,000 productive templates on average. They also contained an average of around 94,000 productive rearrangements.

Repertoires were generated with immunoSEQ multiplex PCR, while TCRdb's copy carries only in-frame clones and drops some. The repertoire holds about 57,000 clones, approximately 60% seen once, with roughly 22% in the top ten. The CDR3 length is 11 residues. CDR1 is SEHNR and CDR2 is FQNEAQ in the germline V gene (reference sequence). The V and J ends lost 5 bases and 3 bases respectively, with 3 bases between them. This chain links TRBV7-9 with TRBJ2-3; D is ambiguous. Sequencing used PBMCs, obtained after 24 months of ibrutinib treatment. The receptor was derived from a human donor with chronic lymphocytic leukemia. The CDR3: CASSQTDTQYF. CDR3 coding DNA: TGTGCCAGCAGCCAGACAGATACGCAGTATTTT.